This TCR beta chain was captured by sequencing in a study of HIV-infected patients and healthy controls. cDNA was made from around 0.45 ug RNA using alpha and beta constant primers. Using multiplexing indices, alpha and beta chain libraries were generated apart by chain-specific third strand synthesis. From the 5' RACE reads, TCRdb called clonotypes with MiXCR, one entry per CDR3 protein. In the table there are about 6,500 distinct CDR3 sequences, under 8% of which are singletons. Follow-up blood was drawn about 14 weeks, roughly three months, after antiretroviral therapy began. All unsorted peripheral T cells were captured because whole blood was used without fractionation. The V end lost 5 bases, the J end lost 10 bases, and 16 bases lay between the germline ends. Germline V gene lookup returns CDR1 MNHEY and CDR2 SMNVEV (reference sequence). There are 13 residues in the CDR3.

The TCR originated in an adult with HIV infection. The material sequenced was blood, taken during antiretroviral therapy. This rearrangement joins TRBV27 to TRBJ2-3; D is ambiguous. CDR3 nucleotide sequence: TGTGCCAGCAGTCCTAGGTTTTTCGGTGCGCAGTATTTT. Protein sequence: CASSPRFFGAQYF.